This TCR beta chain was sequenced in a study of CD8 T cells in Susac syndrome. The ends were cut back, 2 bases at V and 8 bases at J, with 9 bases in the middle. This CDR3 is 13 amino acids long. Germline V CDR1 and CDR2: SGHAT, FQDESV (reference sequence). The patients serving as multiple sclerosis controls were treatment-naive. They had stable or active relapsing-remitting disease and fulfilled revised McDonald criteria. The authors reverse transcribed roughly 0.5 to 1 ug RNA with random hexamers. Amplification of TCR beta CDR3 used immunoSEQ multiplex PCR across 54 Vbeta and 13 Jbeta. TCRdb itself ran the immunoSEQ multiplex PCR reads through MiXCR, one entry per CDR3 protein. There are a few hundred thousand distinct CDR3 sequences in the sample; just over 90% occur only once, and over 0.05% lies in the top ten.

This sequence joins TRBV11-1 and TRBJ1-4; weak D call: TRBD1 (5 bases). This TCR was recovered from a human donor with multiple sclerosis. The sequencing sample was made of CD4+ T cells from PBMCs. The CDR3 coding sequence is TGTGCCAGCAGCTTATTGACAGCGGAAAAACTGTTTTTT. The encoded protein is CASSLLTAEKLFF. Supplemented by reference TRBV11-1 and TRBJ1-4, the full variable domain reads EAEVAQSPRYKITEKSQAVAFWCDPISGHATLYWYRQILGQGPELLVQFQDESVVDDSQLPKDRFSAERLKGVDSTLKIQPAELGDSAMYLCASSLLTAEKLFFGSGTQLSVL.